These 5 T cell receptor beta chains share one sample of origin, sequenced in a study of vaccination and CD4 T cells after COVID-19. Oncomine TCR Beta short-read sequencing was applied to DNA from cultured CD4+ T cells. A single record per CDR3 protein comes from TCRdb applying MiXCR to the PCR reads. Among 13,000 or so distinct CDR3 sequences, roughly 53% were seen once, and the ten largest hold about 30%. For these TCRs, the target antigens are not known. Treatment in this sample: approximately 10-day PBMC culture with coronavirus spike peptide pools or control peptides (ViraFEST assay). The source material was CD4+ T cells from blood, cultured in vitro. These receptors were obtained from a human donor who had recovered from COVID-19.

This clonotype appeared a few times. The chain employs TRBV6-1 and TRBJ1-1, with D tentatively TRBD1 (5 bases). The V end lost 0 bases, the J end lost 3 bases, and 11 bases lay between the germline ends. Germline CDR1 and CDR2: MNHNS and SASEGT. The CDR3 has 15 residues. DNA of the CDR3: TGTGCCAGCAGTGAAGCGCGGGGGGGATACACTGAAGCTTTCTTT. This translates into CASSEARGGYTEAFF.

V usage is TRBV19 and J usage is TRBJ2-3, with 12 bases fitting TRBD2. CDR1 and CDR2 (germline): LNHDA, SQIVND (reference sequence). Trimming took 5 bases from V and 5 from J; bases not matched to a gene: 5. The CDR3 consists of 15 residues. CDR3 in amino acids: CASSLPGLAGDTQYF. For the CDR3, the DNA is TGTGCCAGTAGTTTACCGGGACTAGCGGGAGATACGCAGTATTTT.

The V and J genes are TRBV30 and TRBJ2-7; weak D call: TRBD2 (5 bases). Germline-derived CDR1 and CDR2 are GTSNPN and SVGIG (reference sequence). Trimming took 2 bases from V and 7 from J, leaving 12 bases between them. CDR3 length: 12 amino acids. In nucleotides, the CDR3 is TGTGCCTGGAGTTTAGCGACGTCGGAGCAGTACTTC. Residues: CAWSLATSEQYF.

This chain joins TRBV12-3 or TRBV12-4 and TRBJ2-6; 10 bases are shared with TRBD1. V was pared by 6 bases and J by 0 bases, with 5 bases of the junction left unmatched. The CDR3 extends over 17 amino acids. The CDR3: CASSPGTGASGANVLTF. CDR3 sequence (DNA): TGTGCCAGCAGCCCCGGGACAGGGGCCTCTGGGGCCAACGTCCTGACTTTC.

The sample holds a few counts of this clonotype. The chain joins TRBV19 to TRBJ1-5, with D possibly being TRBD1 (6 bases). V lost 10 bases and J lost 3, with 16 bases in between. CDR3 length: 14 amino acids. Germline CDR1 LNHDA, CDR2 SQIVND (reference sequence). CDR3 sequence reads: CATGDRLNNQPQHF. CDR3 bases: TGTGCCACGGGAGACAGGCTGAACAATCAGCCCCAGCATTTT.